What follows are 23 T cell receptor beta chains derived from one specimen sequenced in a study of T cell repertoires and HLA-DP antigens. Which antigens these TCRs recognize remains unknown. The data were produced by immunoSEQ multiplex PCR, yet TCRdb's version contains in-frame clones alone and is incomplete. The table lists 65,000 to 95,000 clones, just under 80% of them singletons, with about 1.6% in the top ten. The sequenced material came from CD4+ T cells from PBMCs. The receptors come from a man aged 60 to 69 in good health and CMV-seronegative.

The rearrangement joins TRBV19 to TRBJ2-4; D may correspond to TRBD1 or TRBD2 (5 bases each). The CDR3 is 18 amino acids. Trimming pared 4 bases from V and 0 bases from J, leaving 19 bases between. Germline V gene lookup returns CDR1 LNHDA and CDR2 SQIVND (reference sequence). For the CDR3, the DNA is TGTGCCAGTAGTACCCGGGACGGCGGCGGTATAGCCAAAAACATTCAGTACTTC. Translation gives CASSTRDGGGIAKNIQYF.

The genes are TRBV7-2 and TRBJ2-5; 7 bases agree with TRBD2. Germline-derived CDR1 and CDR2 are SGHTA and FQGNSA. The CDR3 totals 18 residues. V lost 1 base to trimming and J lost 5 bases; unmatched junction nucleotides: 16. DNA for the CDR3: TGTGCCAGCAGCTTAGTTTCCCCCCCGCGGGGGAGACGGGAGACCCAGTACTTC. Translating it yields CASSLVSPPRGRRETQYF.

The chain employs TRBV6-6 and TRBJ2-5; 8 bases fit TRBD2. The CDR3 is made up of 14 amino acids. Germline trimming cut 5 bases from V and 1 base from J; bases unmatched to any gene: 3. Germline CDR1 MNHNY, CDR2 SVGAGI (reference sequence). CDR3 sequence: CASSPGGAQETQYF. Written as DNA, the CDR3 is TGTGCCAGCAGTCCCGGGGGGGCCCAAGAGACCCAGTACTTC.

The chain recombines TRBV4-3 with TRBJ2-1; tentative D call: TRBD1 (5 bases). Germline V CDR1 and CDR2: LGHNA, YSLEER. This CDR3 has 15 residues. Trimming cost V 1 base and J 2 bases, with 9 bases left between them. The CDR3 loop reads CASSQGGWAYNEQFF. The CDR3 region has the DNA TGCGCCAGCAGCCAAGGGGGCTGGGCCTACAATGAGCAGTTCTTC.

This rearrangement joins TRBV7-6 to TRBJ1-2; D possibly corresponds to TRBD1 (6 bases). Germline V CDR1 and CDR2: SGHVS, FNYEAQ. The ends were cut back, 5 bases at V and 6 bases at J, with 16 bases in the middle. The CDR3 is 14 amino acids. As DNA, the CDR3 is TGTGCCAGCAGCCAAACAGGGTACGGCGATGGCTACACCTTC. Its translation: CASSQTGYGDGYTF.

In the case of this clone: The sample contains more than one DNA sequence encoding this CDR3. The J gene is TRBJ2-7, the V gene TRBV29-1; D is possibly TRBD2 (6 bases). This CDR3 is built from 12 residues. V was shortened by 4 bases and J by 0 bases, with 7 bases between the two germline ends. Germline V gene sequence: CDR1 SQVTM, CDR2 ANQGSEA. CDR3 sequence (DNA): TGCAGCGTTGTCGGGAGCTCCTACGAGCAGTACTTC. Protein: CSVVGSSYEQYF.

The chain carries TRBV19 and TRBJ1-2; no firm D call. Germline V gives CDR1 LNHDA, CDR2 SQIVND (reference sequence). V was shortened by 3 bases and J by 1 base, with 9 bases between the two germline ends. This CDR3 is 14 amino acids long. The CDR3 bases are TGTGCCAGTAGTATCCCCGGGAATAACTATGGCTACACCTTC. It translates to CASSIPGNNYGYTF.

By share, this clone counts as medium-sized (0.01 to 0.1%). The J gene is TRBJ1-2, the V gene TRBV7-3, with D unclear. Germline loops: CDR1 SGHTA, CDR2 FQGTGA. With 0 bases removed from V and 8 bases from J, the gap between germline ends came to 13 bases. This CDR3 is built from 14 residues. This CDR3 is CASSLTPGLEGYTF. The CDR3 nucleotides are TGTGCCAGCAGCTTAACGCCAGGCCTGGAGGGCTACACCTTC.

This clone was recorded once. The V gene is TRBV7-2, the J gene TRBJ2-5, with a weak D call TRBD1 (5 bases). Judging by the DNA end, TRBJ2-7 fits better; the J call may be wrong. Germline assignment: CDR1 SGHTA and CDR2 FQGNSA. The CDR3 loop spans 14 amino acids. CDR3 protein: CASSLAGDPNEQYF. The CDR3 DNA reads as TGTGCCAGCAGCTTAGCAGGGGATCCAAACGAGCAGTACTTC.

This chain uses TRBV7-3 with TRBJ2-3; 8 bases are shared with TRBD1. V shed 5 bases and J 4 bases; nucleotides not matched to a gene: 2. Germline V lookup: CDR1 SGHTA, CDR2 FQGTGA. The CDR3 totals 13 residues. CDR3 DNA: TGTGCCAGCAGCCTGGACAGGGCAGATACGCAGTATTTT. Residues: CASSLDRADTQYF.

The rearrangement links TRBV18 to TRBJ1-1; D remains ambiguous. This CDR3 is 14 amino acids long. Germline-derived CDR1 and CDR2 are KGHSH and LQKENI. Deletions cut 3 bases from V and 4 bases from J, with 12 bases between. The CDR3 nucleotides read TGTGCCAGCTCACCGATGGGAGTAGGCACTGAAGCTTTCTTT. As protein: CASSPMGVGTEAFF.

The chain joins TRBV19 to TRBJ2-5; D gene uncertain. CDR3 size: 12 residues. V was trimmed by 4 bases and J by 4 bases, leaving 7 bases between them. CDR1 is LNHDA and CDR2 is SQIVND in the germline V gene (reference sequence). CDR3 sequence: CASSNYGETQYF. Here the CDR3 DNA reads TGTGCCAGTAGTAATTATGGAGAGACCCAGTACTTC.

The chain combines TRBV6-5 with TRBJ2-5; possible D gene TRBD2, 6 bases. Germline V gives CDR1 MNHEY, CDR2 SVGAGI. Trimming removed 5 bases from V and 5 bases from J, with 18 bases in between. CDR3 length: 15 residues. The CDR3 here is CASSPRRLSGETQYF. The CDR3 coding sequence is TGTGCCAGCAGTCCCCGGAGGTTGAGCGGGGAGACCCAGTACTTC.

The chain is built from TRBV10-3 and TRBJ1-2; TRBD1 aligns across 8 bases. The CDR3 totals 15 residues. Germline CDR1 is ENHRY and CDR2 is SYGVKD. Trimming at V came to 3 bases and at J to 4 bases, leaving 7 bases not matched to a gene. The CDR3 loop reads CAISDLGQGGYGYTF. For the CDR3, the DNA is TGTGCCATCAGTGATCTCGGACAGGGTGGCTATGGCTACACCTTC.

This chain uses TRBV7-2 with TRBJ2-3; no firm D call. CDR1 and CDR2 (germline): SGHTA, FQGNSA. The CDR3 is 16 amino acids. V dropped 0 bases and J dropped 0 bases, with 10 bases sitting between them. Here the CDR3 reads CASSLAGGYSTDTQYF. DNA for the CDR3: TGTGCCAGCAGCTTAGCGGGCGGTTATAGCACAGATACGCAGTATTTT.

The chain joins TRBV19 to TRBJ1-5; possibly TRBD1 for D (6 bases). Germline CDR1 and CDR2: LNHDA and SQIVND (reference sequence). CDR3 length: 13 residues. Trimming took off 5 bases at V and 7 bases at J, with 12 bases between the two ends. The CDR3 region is CASSQGFGQPQHF. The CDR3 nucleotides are TGTGCCAGTAGTCAGGGGTTCGGGCAGCCCCAGCATTTT.

The CDR3 coding sequence is TGTGCCAGCAGCTTGGGGACTCCGGGCCGGGATACGCAGTATTTT. Translation gives CASSLGTPGRDTQYF. The chain has TRBV5-4 and TRBJ2-3, with D maybe TRBD2 (5 bases). CDR1 SGHNT and CDR2 YYREEE come from the germline V gene (reference sequence). Trimming removed 0 bases at V and 6 bases at J, with 14 bases between. The CDR3 totals 15 residues.

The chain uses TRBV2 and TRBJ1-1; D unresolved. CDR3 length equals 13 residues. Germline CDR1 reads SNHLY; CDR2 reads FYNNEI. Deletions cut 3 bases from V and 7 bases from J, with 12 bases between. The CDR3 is CASSESARSEAFF. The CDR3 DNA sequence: TGTGCCAGCAGTGAGTCCGCCAGGAGTGAAGCTTTCTTT.

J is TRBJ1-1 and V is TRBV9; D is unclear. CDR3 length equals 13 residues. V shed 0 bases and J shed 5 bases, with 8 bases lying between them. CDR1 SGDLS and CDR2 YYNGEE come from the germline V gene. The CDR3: CASSVGPGTEAFF. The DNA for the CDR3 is TGTGCCAGCAGCGTAGGGCCGGGGACTGAAGCTTTCTTT.

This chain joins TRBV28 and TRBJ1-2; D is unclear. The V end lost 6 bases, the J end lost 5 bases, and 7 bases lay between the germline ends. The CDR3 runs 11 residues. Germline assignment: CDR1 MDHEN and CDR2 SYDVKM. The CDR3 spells CASSDLYGYTF. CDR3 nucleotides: TGTGCCAGCAGCGATTTATATGGCTACACCTTC.

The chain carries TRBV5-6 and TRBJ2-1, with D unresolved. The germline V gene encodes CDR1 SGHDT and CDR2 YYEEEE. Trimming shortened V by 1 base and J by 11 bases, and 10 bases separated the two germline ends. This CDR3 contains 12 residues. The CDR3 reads CASSLWPTQQFF. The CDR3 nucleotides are TGTGCCAGCAGCTTGTGGCCTACCCAGCAGTTCTTC.

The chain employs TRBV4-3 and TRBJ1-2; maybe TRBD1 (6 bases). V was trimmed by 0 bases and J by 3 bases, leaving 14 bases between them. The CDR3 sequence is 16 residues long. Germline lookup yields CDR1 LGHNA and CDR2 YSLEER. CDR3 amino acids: CASSQDLGTRDYGYTF. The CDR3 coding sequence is TGCGCCAGCAGCCAAGATCTTGGGACAAGGGACTATGGCTACACCTTC.

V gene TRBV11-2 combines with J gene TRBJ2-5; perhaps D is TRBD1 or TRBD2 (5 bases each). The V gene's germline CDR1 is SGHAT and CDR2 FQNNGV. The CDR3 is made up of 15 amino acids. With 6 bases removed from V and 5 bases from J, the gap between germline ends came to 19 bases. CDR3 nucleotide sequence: TGTGCCAGCAGTTTGAACGGCCTGGGGGAGGAGACCCAGTACTTC. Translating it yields CASSLNGLGEETQYF.